The present T cell receptor (beta chain) was sequenced within a study of cytomegalovirus exposure and HLA in healthy donors. It was with 60 Vbeta and 13 Jbeta primers that the PCR ran. The assay was immunoSEQ multiplex PCR, and TCRdb's table has in-frame clones only and misses some. The sample includes 120,000 to 150,000 clones, roughly 80% of them seen just once. With V trimmed by 5 bases and J by 0 bases, 7 bases remained unmatched. CDR3 size: 16 residues. Germline values: CDR1 MNHEY, CDR2 SMNVEV (reference sequence). The rearrangement uses TRBV27 and TRBJ2-3, with TRBD2 matching over 8 bases. This TCR derives from a man in his forties or fifties in good health and CMV-seropositive. The sequencing sample was made of PBMCs. The CDR3 DNA sequence: TGTGCCAGCAGTACTAGCGGTTTTAGGAGCACAGATACGCAGTATTTT. As protein: CASSTSGFRSTDTQYF.